This T cell receptor beta chain was sequenced for a study of T-cell memory formation after mild COVID-19. Findings and caveats of the study: Second-wave clones that peaked on day 37 lacked confirmed SARS-CoV-2 specificity.

In TCRdb, the 5' RACE reads were re-called with MiXCR into one record per CDR3 protein. The table has roughly 350,000 distinct CDR3 sequences, around 15% seen once. This clonotype was found a few times. Its antigen is not identified. V lost 1 base, J lost 0 bases, and 12 bases stayed unmatched. The CDR3 has 19 residues. In germline, CDR1 is SGHTA, CDR2 FQGNSA. The sequencing sample was made of PBMCs or a T cell subset sorted from them (not recorded which). This sequence joins TRBV7-2 and TRBJ1-5; 7 nucleotides agree with TRBD1. The receptor comes from a man between 18 and 29 years old who had mild COVID-19 (a few samples of this study predate the infection). Cell type and time point are not known. The CDR3 sequence: CASSLEFGPRGISNQPQHF. CDR3 DNA: TGTGCCAGCAGCTTAGAGTTTGGACCCAGGGGGATTAGCAATCAGCCCCAGCATTTT.